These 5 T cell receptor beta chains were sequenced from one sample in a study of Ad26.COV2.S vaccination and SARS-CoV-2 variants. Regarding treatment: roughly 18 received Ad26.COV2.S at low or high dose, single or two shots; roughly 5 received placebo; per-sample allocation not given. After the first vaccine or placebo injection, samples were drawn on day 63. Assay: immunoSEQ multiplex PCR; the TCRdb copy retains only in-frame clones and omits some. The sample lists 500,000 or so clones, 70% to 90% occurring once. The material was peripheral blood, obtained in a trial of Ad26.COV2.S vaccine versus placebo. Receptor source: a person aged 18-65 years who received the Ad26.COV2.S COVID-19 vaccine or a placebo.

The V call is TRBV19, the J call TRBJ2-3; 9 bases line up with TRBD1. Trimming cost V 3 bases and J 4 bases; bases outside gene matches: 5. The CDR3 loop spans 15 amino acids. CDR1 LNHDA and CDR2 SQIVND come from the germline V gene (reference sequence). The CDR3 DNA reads TGTGCCAGTAGTATCGGGACAGGGTTCGCAGATACGCAGTATTTT. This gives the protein CASSIGTGFADTQYF.

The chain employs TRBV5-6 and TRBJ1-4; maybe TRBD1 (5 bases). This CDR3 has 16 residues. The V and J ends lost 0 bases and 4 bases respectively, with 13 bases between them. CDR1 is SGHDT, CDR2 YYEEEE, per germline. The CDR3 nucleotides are TGTGCCAGCAGCTTGGCCGTAACAGGAAATAATGAAAAACTGTTTTTT. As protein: CASSLAVTGNNEKLFF.

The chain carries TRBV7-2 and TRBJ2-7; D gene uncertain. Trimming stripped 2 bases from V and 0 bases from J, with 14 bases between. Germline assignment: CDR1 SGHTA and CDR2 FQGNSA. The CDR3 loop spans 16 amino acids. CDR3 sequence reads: CASSLLNSASSYEQYF. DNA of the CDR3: TGTGCCAGCAGCTTATTGAACAGCGCGAGCTCCTACGAGCAGTACTTC.

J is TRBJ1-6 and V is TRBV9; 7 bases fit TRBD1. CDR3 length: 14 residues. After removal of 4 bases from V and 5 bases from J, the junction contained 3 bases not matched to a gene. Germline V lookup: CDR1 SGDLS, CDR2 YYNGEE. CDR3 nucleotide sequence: TGTGCCAGCAGCTTCGGGACAGATAATTCACCCCTCCACTTT. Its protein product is CASSFGTDNSPLHF.

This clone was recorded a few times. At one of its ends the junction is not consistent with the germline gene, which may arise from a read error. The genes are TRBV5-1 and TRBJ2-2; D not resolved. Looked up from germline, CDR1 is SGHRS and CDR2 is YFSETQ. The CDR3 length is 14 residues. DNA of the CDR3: TGCGCCAGTAGCTGGACCCCGAACACCGGGGAGCTGTTTTTT. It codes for CASSWTPNTGELFF.